The rows below give T cell receptor beta chains drawn from one sample of a study of T cells in Graves' hyperthyroidism and ophthalmopathy. MiXCR, run by TCRdb on the multiplex PCR reads, gives a single entry per CDR3 protein. The table shows fewer than 900,000 distinct CDR3 sequences, with around 19% occurring only once. Material for sequencing was blood. These receptors all stem from a woman aged 45-59 years with Graves' hyperthyroidism that later progressed to Graves' ophthalmopathy. Both conserved end residues are part of each CDR3. D genes are given only for firm matches. Size is stated for part of the rows, as once, few or many counts, or as a class when the clone is expanded.

>TRBV5-4|TRBJ2-5|TRBD2|few
CASSDGGGEETQYF
TGTGCCAGCAGCGATGGGGGAGGGGAGGAGACCCAGTACTTC
>TRBV18|TRBJ1-1|.|many
CASSPIIGVRTEAFF
TGTGCCAGCTCACCTATAATCGGGGTCCGCACTGAAGCTTTCTTT
>TRBV14|TRBJ1-1|.|.
CASSQAGGRVTEAFF
TGTGCCAGCAGCCAAGCCGGGGGGAGGGTCACTGAAGCTTTCTTT
>TRBV11-2|TRBJ2-7|TRBD2|many
CASSLDSGGILYEQYF
TGTGCCAGCAGCTTAGATAGCGGGGGGATTCTCTACGAGCAGTACTTC
>TRBV5-1|TRBJ2-7|TRBD1|.
CASSARGTGEQYF
TGCGCCAGCAGCGCCCGGGGGACAGGGGAGCAGTACTTC
>TRBV7-9|TRBJ2-7|.|few
CASSLAIFTSYEQYF
TGTGCCAGCAGCTTAGCTATTTTTACCAGCTACGAGCAGTACTTC
>TRBV7-2|TRBJ2-3|TRBD1|many
CASGGQAPTDTQYF
TGTGCCAGCGGAGGACAGGCGCCCACAGATACGCAGTATTTT
>TRBV7-8|TRBJ2-5|TRBD2|.
CASSLGPLAGGWETQYF
TGTGCCAGCAGCTTAGGGCCTCTAGCGGGGGGTTGGGAGACCCAGTACTTC
>TRBV2|TRBJ2-7|.|many
CASREVYEQYF
TGTGCCAGCAGGGAGGTCTACGAGCAGTACTTC
>TRBV4-2|TRBJ1-2|TRBD1|few
CASSPLGQGDGYTF
TGTGCCAGCAGCCCTCTGGGACAGGGGGATGGCTACACCTTC
>TRBV19|TRBJ1-5|.|.
CASSITGGDQPQHF
TGTGCCAGTAGTATTACCGGGGGAGATCAGCCCCAGCATTTT
>TRBV20-1|TRBJ2-4|TRBD2|few
CSARDRTSENIQYF
TGCAGTGCTAGAGACAGGACTAGCGAAAACATTCAGTACTTC
>TRBV18|TRBJ2-1|TRBD1|many
CASSQLRQGSTYNEQFF
TGTGCCAGCTCACAACTAAGACAGGGGTCGACCTACAATGAGCAGTTCTTC
>TRBV20-1|TRBJ2-2|TRBD2|.
CSARDPSGGWELFF
TGCAGTGCTAGAGACCCTAGCGGGGGTTGGGAGCTGTTTTTT
>TRBV3-1|TRBJ2-7|TRBD1|many
CASSPRQGGHEQYF
TGTGCCAGCAGCCCCCGACAGGGTGGGCACGAGCAGTACTTC
>TRBV15|TRBJ1-5|TRBD1|few
CATSRGTEQPQHF
TGTGCCACCAGCAGGGGGACAGAGCAGCCCCAGCATTTT
>TRBV5-6|TRBJ1-4|.|.
CASSPVGSGREKLFF
TGTGCCAGCAGCCCCGTGGGCAGCGGCCGGGAAAAACTGTTTTTT
>TRBV7-9|TRBJ1-1|.|.
CASSLKQSNTEAFF
TGTGCCAGCAGCTTAAAACAATCGAACACTGAAGCTTTCTTT
>TRBV11-2|TRBJ2-5|.|many
CASSLALSGGQETQYF
TGTGCCAGCAGCTTGGCTTTATCTGGGGGTCAAGAGACCCAGTACTTC
>TRBV29-1|TRBJ1-1|.|.
CSAEQGRLVGTEAFF
TGCAGCGCAGAACAGGGCCGCTTGGTCGGCACTGAAGCTTTCTTT
>TRBV11-2|TRBJ2-2|.|few
CASSLGSGAELFF
TGTGCCAGCAGCTTAGGTAGCGGAGCGGAGCTGTTTTTT
>TRBV12-3/TRBV12-4|TRBJ2-3|.|.
CASSLVGDATDTQYF
TGTGCCAGCAGTTTAGTAGGGGATGCCACAGATACGCAGTATTTT
>TRBV19|TRBJ1-1|.|many
CASSIGWTDTTEAFF
TGTGCCAGTAGTATAGGGTGGACGGACACCACTGAAGCTTTCTTT
>TRBV7-6|TRBJ1-4|.|.
CASSSGMPGADVEKLFF
TGTGCCAGCAGCTCAGGGATGCCCGGGGCTGACGTTGAAAAACTGTTTTTT
>TRBV7-3|TRBJ2-5|.|many
CASSLTGTRLETQYF
TGTGCCAGCAGCTTAACAGGAACTAGACTTGAGACCCAGTACTTC
>TRBV19|TRBJ2-1|TRBD1|.
CASSPSPDRVEQFF
TGTGCCAGTAGTCCGAGCCCGGACAGGGTGGAGCAGTTCTTC
>TRBV10-2|TRBJ2-1|.|.
CASSESRGRSSYNEQFF
TGCGCCAGCAGTGAGTCGAGGGGCAGGAGCTCCTACAATGAGCAGTTCTTC
>TRBV3-1|TRBJ2-1|.|few
CASSQEGSSVSYNEQFF
TGTGCCAGCAGCCAAGAGGGCAGTTCAGTGTCCTACAATGAGCAGTTCTTC
>TRBV7-9|TRBJ1-5|TRBD1|few
CASSQGGSGQPQHF
TGTGCCAGCAGCCAGGGGGGTTCCGGTCAGCCCCAGCATTTT
>TRBV27|TRBJ2-1|TRBD2|.
CASSSHAQTSGNNEQFF
TGTGCCAGCAGTTCACACGCACAGACTAGCGGAAACAATGAGCAGTTCTTC
>TRBV20-1|TRBJ2-1|TRBD2|.
CSARDPSGGVYNEQFF
TGCAGTGCTAGGGATCCTAGCGGGGGGGTTTACAATGAGCAGTTCTTC
>TRBV11-1|TRBJ2-1|TRBD1|many
CASSNRDRAYNEQFF
TGTGCCAGCAGCAACCGGGACAGGGCCTACAATGAGCAGTTCTTC
>TRBV7-8|TRBJ1-1|.|many
CASRYVAGSEAFF
TGTGCCAGCAGGTACGTCGCCGGTTCTGAAGCTTTCTTT
>TRBV20-1|TRBJ2-3|TRBD1|many
CSARAGTGFSTDTQYF
TGCAGTGCTAGGGCCGGGACAGGCTTTAGCACAGATACGCAGTATTTT
>TRBV20-1|TRBJ2-1|TRBD2|many
CSASYSGGVNEQFF
TGCAGTGCTAGTTATAGCGGGGGGGTAAATGAGCAGTTCTTC
>TRBV2|TRBJ1-2|.|.
CASTLQGNSGYGYTF
TGTGCCAGCACTCTACAGGGTAACTCTGGCTATGGCTACACCTTC
>TRBV20-1|TRBJ2-5|TRBD1|many
CSARTGGFEETQYF
TGCAGTGCCCGGACAGGGGGCTTTGAAGAGACCCAGTACTTC
>TRBV4-1|TRBJ1-1|.|.
CASSQDANLNTEAFF
TGCGCCAGCAGCCAAGATGCGAACCTGAACACTGAAGCTTTCTTT
>TRBV10-2|TRBJ2-5|.|few
CASGRDLQETQYF
TGCGCCAGCGGCCGGGACCTCCAAGAGACCCAGTACTTC
>TRBV12-3/TRBV12-4|TRBJ1-1|.|many
CASSFRRTGTRAFEAFF
TGTGCCAGCAGTTTCCGTCGAACCGGGACAAGGGCCTTTGAAGCTTTCTTT
>TRBV15|TRBJ1-1|TRBD1|many
CATSRDPFDRAFEAFF
TGTGCCACCAGCAGAGATCCGTTCGACAGGGCGTTTGAAGCTTTCTTT
>TRBV6-1|TRBJ2-1|.|.
CASSELGNYNEQFF
TGTGCCAGCAGTGAACTGGGGAATTACAATGAGCAGTTCTTC
>TRBV27|TRBJ1-6|.|many
CASSLDRLNSPLHF
TGTGCCAGCAGCCTTGACAGACTAAATTCACCCCTCCACTTT
>TRBV5-1|TRBJ1-1|.|.
CASSLNKQGVVTEAFF
TGCGCCAGCAGCTTGAACAAACAGGGAGTGGTCACTGAAGCTTTCTTT
>TRBV5-1|TRBJ2-3|TRBD2|many
CASSSGPTSATDTQYF
TGCGCCAGCAGCTCCGGCCCGACTAGCGCCACAGATACGCAGTATTTT
>TRBV29-1|TRBJ1-2|TRBD1|.
CSVVRQGSYGYTF
TGCAGCGTGGTCAGACAGGGTAGCTATGGCTACACCTTC
>TRBV5-1|TRBJ2-5|TRBD2|.
CASSSQAGGGETQYF
TGCGCCAGCAGCTCTCAAGCGGGGGGCGGAGAGACCCAGTACTTC